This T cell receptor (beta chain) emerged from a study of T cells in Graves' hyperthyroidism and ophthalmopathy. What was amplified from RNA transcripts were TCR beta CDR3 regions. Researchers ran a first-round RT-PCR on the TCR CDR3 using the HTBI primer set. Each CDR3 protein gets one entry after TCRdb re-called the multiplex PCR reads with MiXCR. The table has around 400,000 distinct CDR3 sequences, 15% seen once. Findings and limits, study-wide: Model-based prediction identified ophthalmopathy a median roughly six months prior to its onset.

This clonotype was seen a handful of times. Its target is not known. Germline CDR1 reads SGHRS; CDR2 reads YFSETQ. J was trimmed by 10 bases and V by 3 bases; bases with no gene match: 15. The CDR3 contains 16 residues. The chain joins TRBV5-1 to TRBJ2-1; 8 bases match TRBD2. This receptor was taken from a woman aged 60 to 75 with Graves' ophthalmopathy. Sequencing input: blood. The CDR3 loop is CASSSLGTSIIREQFF. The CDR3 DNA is TGCGCCAGCAGCTCGCTCGGGACTAGTATTATCAGAGAGCAGTTCTTC.